These 9 T cell receptor beta chains were all obtained from the same sample, sequenced in a study of T-cell reconstitution after alpha-beta-depleted transplantation in children listed by TCRdb under 2016. The library came from PCR. The listed sequencing device is Illumina HiSeq 2500. TCR libraries were prepared with molecular barcoding, using unique molecular identifiers to normalize TCRbeta repertoire quantification. TCRdb itself trimmed the public reads at Q25 with fastp, ran MiXCR and retained productive beta chains. Rows with one shared CDR3 protein collapse into an entry with the most common genes and DNA. Here the sample has 400,000 to 500,000 distinct CDR3 sequences; 11% occur a single time. 4.5% to 6.5% of the sample is taken by the ten largest. Sample: PBMCs from the stem cell graft donor, taken from the stem cell graft. These receptors came from a human donor who donated a stem cell graft to a child with acute myeloid leukemia.

This clonotype was seen only once. The rearrangement links TRBV7-3 to TRBJ2-2; TRBD2 is a possible D gene (6 bases). The CDR3 consists of 15 residues. The germline V gene encodes CDR1 SGHTA and CDR2 FQGTGA. The V gene lost 1 base and the J gene lost 2 bases, with 8 bases spanning the gap. The DNA of the CDR3 is TGTGCCAGCAGCTTAAACGGGGGAAACACCGGGGAGCTGTTTTTT. Protein product: CASSLNGGNTGELFF.

This clonotype was counted ten times or more. This rearrangement joins TRBV20-1 to TRBJ2-7, with TRBD2 matching over 10 bases. V gave up 6 bases and J gave up 2 bases; unmatched junction bases: 7. The CDR3 has 14 residues. The germline V gene has CDR1 DFQATT and CDR2 SNEGSKA (reference sequence). The CDR3 bases are TGCAGTGCAGCGGGAGGGCCTCCGCCCTACGAGCAGTACTTC. It yields the protein CSAAGGPPPYEQYF.

This clonotype has a count of ten or more. The V gene is TRBV12-3 or TRBV12-4, the J gene TRBJ2-5, with 7 nucleotides matching TRBD1. Unmatched junction bases numbered 4, after V lost 5 bases and J lost 4 bases. The CDR3 spans 13 residues. CDR3 residues: CASSEGQLETQYF. The CDR3, as DNA: TGTGCCAGCAGTGAGGGACAGCTAGAGACCCAGTACTTC.

This chain joins TRBV5-1 and TRBJ1-1, with 10 bases matching TRBD1. The germline CDR1 and CDR2 sequences are SGHRS and YFSETQ. The junction had 8 bases not matched to a gene; V was cut back by 4 bases and J by 2 bases. This CDR3 spans 16 amino acids. CDR3 region: CASSDDRGQFNTEAFF. Written as DNA, the CDR3 is TGCGCCAGCAGCGACGACAGGGGGCAATTCAACACTGAAGCTTTCTTT.

The chain recombines TRBV5-1 with TRBJ2-1; D perhaps matches TRBD2 (6 bases). The V end lost 1 base, the J end lost 3 bases, and 14 bases lay between the germline ends. Germline-derived CDR1 and CDR2 are SGHRS and YFSETQ. CDR3 length equals 16 residues. CDR3 residues: CASSLYGRGYYNEQFF. The CDR3 DNA reads as TGCGCCAGCAGCTTGTACGGGCGGGGATACTACAATGAGCAGTTCTTC.

This clonotype was recorded many times. The chain is built from TRBV6-5 and TRBJ2-7, with 7 positions matching TRBD1. The CDR3 has 13 residues. The V segment lost 6 bases and the J segment 6 bases; nucleotides outside the gene matches: 8. Germline V gene lookup returns CDR1 MNHEY and CDR2 SVGAGI. The CDR3 DNA is TGTGCCAGCAGAAACAGGGGATCAGGCGAGCAGTACTTC. Translated: CASRNRGSGEQYF.

This clonotype has a handful of counts. The V gene is TRBV5-6, the J gene TRBJ1-1, with D unresolved. V was pared by 1 base and J by 14 bases, with 15 bases between. CDR3 size: 12 residues. Germline assignment: CDR1 SGHDT and CDR2 YYEEEE. CDR3 in DNA: TGTGCCAGCAGCTTGTCACTAGCGCCGGGCTTCTTT. It yields the protein CASSLSLAPGFF.

This clonotype was observed many times. V is TRBV7-2 and J is TRBJ2-5; D might be TRBD2 (6 bases). V was trimmed by 5 bases and J by 1 base, leaving 11 bases between them. Germline V gene data show CDR1 as SGHTA and CDR2 as FQGNSA. The CDR3 extends over 14 amino acids. The CDR3: CASSLGLAQETQYF. The CDR3 nucleotides read TGTGCCAGCAGCCTGGGACTCGCCCAAGAGACCCAGTACTTC.

This clonotype came up many times. The V gene is TRBV5-1, the J gene TRBJ2-7; no definite D call. CDR3 size: 12 residues. Between the trimmed V and J ends, which lost 3 bases and 0 bases, there was a span of 4 bases. Germline CDR1 is SGHRS and CDR2 is YFSETQ. For the CDR3, the DNA is TGCGCCAGCAGCTCCGTCTCCTACGAGCAGTACTTC. Translating gives CASSSVSYEQYF.